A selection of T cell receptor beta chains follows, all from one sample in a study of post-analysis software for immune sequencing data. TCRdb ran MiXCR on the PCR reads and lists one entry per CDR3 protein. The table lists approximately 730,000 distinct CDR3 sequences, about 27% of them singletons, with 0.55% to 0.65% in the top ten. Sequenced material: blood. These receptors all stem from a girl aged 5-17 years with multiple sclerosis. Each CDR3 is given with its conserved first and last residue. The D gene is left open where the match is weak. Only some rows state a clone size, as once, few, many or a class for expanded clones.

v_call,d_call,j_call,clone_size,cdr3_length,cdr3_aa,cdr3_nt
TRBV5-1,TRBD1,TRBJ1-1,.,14,CASSYGQGAEGAFF,TGCGCCAGCAGCTACGGACAGGGGGCTGAGGGAGCTTTCTTT
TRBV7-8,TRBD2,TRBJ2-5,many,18,CASSLVVAGGPVQETQYF,TGTGCCAGCAGCTTAGTGGTAGCGGGGGGGCCTGTACAAGAGACCCAGTACTTC
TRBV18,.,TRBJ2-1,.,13,CASSPKSTNEQFF,TGTGCCAGCTCACCAAAATCAACCAATGAGCAGTTCTTC
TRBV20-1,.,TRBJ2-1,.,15,CSAPPTTPGAGKQFF,TGCAGTGCACCACCCACAACACCGGGAGCTGGGAAGCAGTTCTTC
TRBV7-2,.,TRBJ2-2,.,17,CASSSNLRTLKTGELFF,TGTGCCAGCAGCTCAAACCTTCGGACACTTAAGACCGGGGAGCTGTTTTTT
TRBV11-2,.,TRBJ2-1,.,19,CAGSLVASGSRDAYNEQFF,TGTGCCGGCAGCTTAGTCGCTAGTGGGTCGAGGGACGCCTACAATGAGCAGTTCTTC
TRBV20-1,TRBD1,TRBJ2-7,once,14,CSASGQVSSYEQYF,TGCAGTGCTAGTGGACAGGTTAGCTCCTACGAGCAGTACTTC
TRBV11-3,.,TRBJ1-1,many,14,CASSLGRANTEAFF,TGTGCCAGCAGTTTAGGCAGGGCTAACACTGAAGCTTTCTTT
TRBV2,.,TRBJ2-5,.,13,CASTGARTETQYF,TGTGCCAGCACCGGGGCCCGGACGGAGACCCAGTACTTC
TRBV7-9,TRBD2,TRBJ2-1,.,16,CASGLAGRRSYNEQFF,TGTGCCAGCGGCCTAGCGGGACGACGCTCCTACAATGAGCAGTTCTTC
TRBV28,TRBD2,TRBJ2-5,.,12,CAAGGAPETQYF,TGTGCCGCGGGGGGGGCTCCAGAGACCCAGTACTTC
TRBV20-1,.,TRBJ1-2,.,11,CSARRDGGYTF,TGCAGTGCAAGACGGGACGGTGGCTACACCTTC
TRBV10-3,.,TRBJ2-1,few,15,CAISEWGRAQDEQFF,TGTGCCATCAGTGAGTGGGGCAGGGCTCAGGATGAGCAGTTCTTC
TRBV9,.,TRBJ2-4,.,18,CVSSVGVSSASAKNIQYF,TGTGTCAGCAGCGTAGGGGTTTCTAGCGCATCAGCCAAAAACATTCAGTACTTC
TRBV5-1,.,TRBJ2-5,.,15,CASSSGTRSQETQYF,TGCGCCAGCAGCTCCGGGACCCGTTCCCAAGAGACCCAGTACTTC
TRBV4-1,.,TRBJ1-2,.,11,CARRAAYGYTF,TGCGCCAGAAGGGCAGCCTATGGCTACACCTTC
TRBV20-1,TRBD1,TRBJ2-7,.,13,CSAPGPGQAEQYF,TGCAGTGCCCCCGGCCCTGGACAGGCCGAGCAGTACTTC
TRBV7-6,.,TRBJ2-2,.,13,CASSYRGDGELFF,TGTGCCAGCAGCTACCGTGGGGACGGGGAGCTGTTTTTT
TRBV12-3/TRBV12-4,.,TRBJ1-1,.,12,CASTRTAGEAFF,TGTGCCAGCACCCGGACTGCTGGTGAAGCTTTCTTT
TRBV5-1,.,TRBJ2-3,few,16,CASKEDQRTSTDTQYF,TGCGCCAGCAAAGAGGACCAGCGAACTAGCACAGATACGCAGTATTTT
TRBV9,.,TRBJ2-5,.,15,CASSVDVTAQETQYF,TGTGCCAGCAGCGTAGACGTAACAGCCCAAGAGACCCAGTACTTC
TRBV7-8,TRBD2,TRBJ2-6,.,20,CASSLRGGRDYFSGANVLTF,TGTGCCAGCAGCTTGAGGGGCGGCCGGGACTATTTCTCTGGGGCCAACGTCCTGACTTTC
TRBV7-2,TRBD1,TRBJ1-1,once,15,CASSLTQGANTEAFF,TGTGCCAGCAGCTTAACGCAGGGGGCGAACACTGAAGCTTTCTTT
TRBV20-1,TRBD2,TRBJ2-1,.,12,CNASGSSNEQFF,TGCAATGCTAGCGGGAGCTCTAATGAGCAGTTCTTC
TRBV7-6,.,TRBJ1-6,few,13,CASSQEGLSPLHF,TGTGCCAGCAGCCAAGAGGGACTTTCACCCCTCCACTTT
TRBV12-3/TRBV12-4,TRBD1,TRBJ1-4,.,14,CASTLDRGSEKLFF,TGTGCCAGCACCCTGGACAGGGGGAGTGAAAAACTGTTTTTT
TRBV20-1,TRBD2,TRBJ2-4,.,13,CSPRLAEAYERYF,TGCAGCCCGCGGCTAGCGGAGGCCTACGAGCGGTACTTC
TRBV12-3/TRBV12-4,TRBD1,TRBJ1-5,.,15,CASSLLAGGGQPQHF,TGTGCCAGCAGTTTATTAGCAGGGGGCGGTCAGCCCCAGCATTTT
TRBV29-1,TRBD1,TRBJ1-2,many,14,CSVDTSGTGYGYTF,TGCAGCGTAGACACCTCCGGGACAGGCTATGGCTACACCTTC
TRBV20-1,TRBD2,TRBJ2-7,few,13,CSASTSGSYEQYF,TGCAGTGCCAGCACTAGCGGGAGTTACGAGCAGTACTTC
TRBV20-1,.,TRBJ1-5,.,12,CSAREGDQPQHF,TGCAGTGCTAGAGAGGGTGATCAGCCCCAGCATTTT
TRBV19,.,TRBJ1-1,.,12,CASSIPRGFAFF,TGTGCCAGTAGTATACCGAGGGGTTTCGCTTTCTTT
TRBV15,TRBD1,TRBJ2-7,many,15,CATSKEGQGAWEQYF,TGTGCCACCAGCAAAGAAGGACAGGGGGCTTGGGAGCAGTACTTC
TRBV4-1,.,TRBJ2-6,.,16,CASSQDHGSGANVLTF,TGCGCCAGCAGCCAAGATCATGGCTCTGGGGCCAACGTCCTGACTTTC
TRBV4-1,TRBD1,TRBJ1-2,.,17,CASSAPGTGARGYGYTF,TGCGCCAGCAGCGCTCCCGGGACAGGGGCCCGTGGCTATGGCTACACCTTC
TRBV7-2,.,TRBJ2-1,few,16,CASSSRRVAPHNEQFF,TGTGCCAGCAGCTCCCGGAGGGTAGCTCCCCACAATGAGCAGTTCTTC
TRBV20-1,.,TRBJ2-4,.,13,CSASGGHGNIQYF,TGCAGTGCTAGTGGGGGCCATGGGAACATTCAGTACTTC
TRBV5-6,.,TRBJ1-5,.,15,CASSLAGPSNQPQHF,TGTGCCAGCAGCTTGGCCGGGCCTAGCAATCAGCCCCAGCATTTT
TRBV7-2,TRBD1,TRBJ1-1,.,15,CASSQWTGRNTEAFF,TGTGCCAGCAGCCAATGGACAGGGAGGAACACTGAAGCTTTCTTT
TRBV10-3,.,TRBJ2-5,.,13,CAISLASQETQYF,TGTGCCATCAGTTTGGCCTCGCAAGAGACCCAGTACTTC
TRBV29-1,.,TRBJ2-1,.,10,CSSEDNEQFF,TGCAGCTCAGAGGACAATGAGCAGTTCTTC
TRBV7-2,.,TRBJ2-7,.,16,CASSAITIDSAYEQYF,TGTGCCAGCAGCGCTATTACTATTGACAGCGCCTACGAGCAGTACTTC
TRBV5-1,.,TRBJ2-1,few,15,CASSPGLLRANEQFF,TGCGCCAGCAGCCCGGGACTCCTAAGGGCCAATGAGCAGTTCTTC